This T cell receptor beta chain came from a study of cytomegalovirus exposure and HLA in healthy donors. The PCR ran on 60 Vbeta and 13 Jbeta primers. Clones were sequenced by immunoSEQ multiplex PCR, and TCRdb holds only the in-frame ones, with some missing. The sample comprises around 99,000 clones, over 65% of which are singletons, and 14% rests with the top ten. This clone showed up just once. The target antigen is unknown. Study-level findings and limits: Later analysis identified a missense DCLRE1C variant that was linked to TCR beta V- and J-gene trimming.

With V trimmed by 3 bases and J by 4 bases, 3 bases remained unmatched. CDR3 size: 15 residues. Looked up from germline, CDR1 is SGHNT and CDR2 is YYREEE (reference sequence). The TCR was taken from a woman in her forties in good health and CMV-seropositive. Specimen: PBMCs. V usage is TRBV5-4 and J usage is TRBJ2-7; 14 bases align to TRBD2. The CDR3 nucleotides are TGTGCCAGCAGCTCAGGGACTAGCGGGGGATACGAGCAGTACTTC. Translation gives CASSSGTSGGYEQYF.